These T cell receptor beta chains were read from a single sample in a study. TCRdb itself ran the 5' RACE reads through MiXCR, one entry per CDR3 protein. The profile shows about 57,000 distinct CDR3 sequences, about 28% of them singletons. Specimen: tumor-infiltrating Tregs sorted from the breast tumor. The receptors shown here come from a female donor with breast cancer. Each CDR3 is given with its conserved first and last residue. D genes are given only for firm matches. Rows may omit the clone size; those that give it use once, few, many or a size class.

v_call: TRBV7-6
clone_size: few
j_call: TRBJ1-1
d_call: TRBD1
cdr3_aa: CASSPQGGGTEAFF
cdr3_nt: TGTGCCAGCAGCCCACAGGGGGGGGGGACTGAAGCTTTCTTT

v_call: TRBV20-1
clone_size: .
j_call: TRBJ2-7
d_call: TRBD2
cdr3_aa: CSARMGLAGEQYF
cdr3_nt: TGCAGTGCTAGAATGGGACTAGCGGGGGAGCAGTACTTC

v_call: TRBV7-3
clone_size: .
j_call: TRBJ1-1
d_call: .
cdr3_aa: CASSLLSWGTEAFF
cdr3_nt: TGTGCCAGCAGCTTACTCTCCTGGGGCACTGAAGCTTTCTTT

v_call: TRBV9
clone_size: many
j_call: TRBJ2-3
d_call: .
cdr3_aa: CASSSTGHTDTQYF
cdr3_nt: TGTGCCAGCAGCTCGACAGGACACACAGATACGCAGTATTTT

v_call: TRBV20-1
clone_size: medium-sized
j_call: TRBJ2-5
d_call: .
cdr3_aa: CSAQDLSLKETQYF
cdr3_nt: TGCAGTGCCCAGGATCTCTCGCTTAAGGAGACCCAGTACTTC

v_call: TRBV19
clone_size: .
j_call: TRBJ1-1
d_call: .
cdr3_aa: CASTLGRGGMSTEAFF
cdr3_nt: TGTGCCAGTACCCTCGGTAGGGGGGGTATGAGTACTGAAGCTTTCTTT

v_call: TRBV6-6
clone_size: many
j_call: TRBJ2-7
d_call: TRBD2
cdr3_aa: CASSWGLAAYEQYF
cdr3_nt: TGTGCCAGCAGTTGGGGACTAGCAGCGTACGAGCAGTACTTC

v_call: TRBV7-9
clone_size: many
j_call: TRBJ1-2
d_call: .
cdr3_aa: CASSLDGGLDGYTF
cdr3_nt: TGTGCCAGCAGCTTAGATGGGGGGTTGGATGGCTACACCTTC

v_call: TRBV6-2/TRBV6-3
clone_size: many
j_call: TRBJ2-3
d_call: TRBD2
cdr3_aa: CASSSTGRARADTQYF
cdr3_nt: TGTGCCAGCAGTTCAACCGGGAGGGCCAGGGCAGATACGCAGTATTTT

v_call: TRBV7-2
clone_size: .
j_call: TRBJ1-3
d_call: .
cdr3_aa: CASSFSISGNTIYF
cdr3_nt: TGTGCCAGCAGCTTTTCAATCTCTGGAAACACCATATATTTT

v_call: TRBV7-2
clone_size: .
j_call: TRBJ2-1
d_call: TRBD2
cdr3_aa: CASSALHWRETYNEQFF
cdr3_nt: TGTGCCAGCAGCGCCCTCCACTGGCGGGAGACCTACAATGAGCAGTTCTTC

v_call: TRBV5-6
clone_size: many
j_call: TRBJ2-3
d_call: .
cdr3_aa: CASTLKYTDTQYF
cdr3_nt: TGTGCCAGCACCCTGAAGTACACAGATACGCAGTATTTT

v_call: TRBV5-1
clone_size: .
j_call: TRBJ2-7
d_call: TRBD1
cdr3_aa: CASSLAFVGQGAGEQYF
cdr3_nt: TGCGCCAGCAGCTTGGCCTTCGTGGGACAGGGTGCTGGCGAGCAGTACTTC

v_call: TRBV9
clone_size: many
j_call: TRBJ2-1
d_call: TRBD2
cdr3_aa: CASSLRLAEEQFF
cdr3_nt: TGTGCCAGCAGCCTCCGACTAGCGGAGGAGCAGTTCTTC

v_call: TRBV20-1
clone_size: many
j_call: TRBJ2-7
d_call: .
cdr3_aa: CSAGDMDYEQYF
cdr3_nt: TGCAGTGCTGGGGATATGGATTACGAGCAGTACTTC

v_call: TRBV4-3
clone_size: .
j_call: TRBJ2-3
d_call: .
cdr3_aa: CAGSQDFSGTDTQYF
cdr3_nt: TGCGCCGGCAGCCAAGATTTCTCGGGGACAGATACGCAGTATTTT

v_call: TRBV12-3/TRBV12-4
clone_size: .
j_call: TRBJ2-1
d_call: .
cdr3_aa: CASSLSVSRNEQFF
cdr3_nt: TGTGCCAGCAGTTTAAGTGTTTCAAGGAATGAGCAGTTCTTC

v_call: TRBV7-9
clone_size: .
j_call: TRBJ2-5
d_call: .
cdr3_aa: CASSLRQYQETQYF
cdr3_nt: TGTGCCAGCAGCTTAAGACAGTACCAAGAGACCCAGTACTTC